Included here is one T cell receptor beta chain sequence, with context. The table came from immunoSEQ multiplex PCR; TCRdb's copy has only in-frame clones and leaves some out. Here the sample spans 300,000 to 350,000 clones, 85% to 90% being singletons. This specimen belongs to a study of blood T cell repertoires in COVID-19. At the level of the study: Material from acute and convalescent COVID-19 was sourced from the United States, Italy and Spain. In each case, the material was cDNA or gDNA derived from T cells, B-cell-depleted T cells, or PBMCs.

After removal of 5 bases from V and 5 bases from J, the junction contained 4 bases not matched to a gene. Germline V gene lookup returns CDR1 LNHDA and CDR2 SQIVND (reference sequence). The CDR3 consists of 13 residues. The TCR originated in a woman aged 18-29 years with acute COVID-19. Input material: PBMCs or T cells enriched from blood (not recorded which). V and J are TRBV19 and TRBJ2-5; 8 bases are shared with TRBD1. For the CDR3, the DNA is TGTGCCAGTAGTCCCCGGGACAGGGAGACCCAGTACTTC. The encoded protein is CASSPRDRETQYF.